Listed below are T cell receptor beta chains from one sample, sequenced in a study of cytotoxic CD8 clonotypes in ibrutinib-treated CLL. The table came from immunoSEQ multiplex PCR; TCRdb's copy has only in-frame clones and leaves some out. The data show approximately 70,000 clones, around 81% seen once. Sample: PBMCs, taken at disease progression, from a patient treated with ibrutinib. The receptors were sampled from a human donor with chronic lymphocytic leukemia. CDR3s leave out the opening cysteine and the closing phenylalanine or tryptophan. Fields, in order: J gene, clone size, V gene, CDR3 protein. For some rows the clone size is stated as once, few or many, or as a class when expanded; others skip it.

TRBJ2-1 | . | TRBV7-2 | ASSLVPTSYNEQF
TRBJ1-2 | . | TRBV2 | ASRVDFRPGYT
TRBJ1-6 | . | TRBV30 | AWRKISLGSYNSPLH
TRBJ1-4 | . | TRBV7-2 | ASSLGTKEKLF
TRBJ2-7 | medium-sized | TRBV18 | ASSSGTRLWEQY
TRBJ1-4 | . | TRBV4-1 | ASSRGQGNEKLF
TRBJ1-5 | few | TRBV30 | AWSRQMNQPQH
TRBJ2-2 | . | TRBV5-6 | ASSSGGPGELF
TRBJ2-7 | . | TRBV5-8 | ASSLVRGATYEQY
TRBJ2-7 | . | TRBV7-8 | ASSLLGGTIVYEQY
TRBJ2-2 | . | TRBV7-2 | ASSRDRRAGELF
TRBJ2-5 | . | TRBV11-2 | ASSVTSGGIQETQY
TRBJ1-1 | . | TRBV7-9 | ASSWSGTNTEAF
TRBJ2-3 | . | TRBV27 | ASSLGGPSTDTQY
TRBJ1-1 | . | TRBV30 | AWAFSDTEAF
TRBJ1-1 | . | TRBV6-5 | ASSYHGKAF
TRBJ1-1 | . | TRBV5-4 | ASSLAGRRNTEAF